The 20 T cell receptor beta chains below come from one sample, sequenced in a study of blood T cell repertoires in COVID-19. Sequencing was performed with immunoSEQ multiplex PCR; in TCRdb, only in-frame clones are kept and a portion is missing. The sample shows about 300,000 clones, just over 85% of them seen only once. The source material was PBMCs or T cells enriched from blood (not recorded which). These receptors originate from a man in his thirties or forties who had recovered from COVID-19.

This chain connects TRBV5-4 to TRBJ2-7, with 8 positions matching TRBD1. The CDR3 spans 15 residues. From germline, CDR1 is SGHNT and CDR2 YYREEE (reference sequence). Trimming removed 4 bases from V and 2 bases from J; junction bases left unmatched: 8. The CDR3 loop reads CASSRPGQETYEQYF. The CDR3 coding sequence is TGTGCCAGCAGCAGACCGGGACAGGAAACCTACGAGCAGTACTTC.

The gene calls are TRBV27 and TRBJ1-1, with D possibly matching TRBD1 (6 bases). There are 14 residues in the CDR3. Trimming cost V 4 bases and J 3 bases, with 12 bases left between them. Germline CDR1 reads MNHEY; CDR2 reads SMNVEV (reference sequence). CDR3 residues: CASSSSDRYTEAFF. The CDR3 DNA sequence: TGTGCCAGCAGTTCCTCGGACAGATACACTGAAGCTTTCTTT.

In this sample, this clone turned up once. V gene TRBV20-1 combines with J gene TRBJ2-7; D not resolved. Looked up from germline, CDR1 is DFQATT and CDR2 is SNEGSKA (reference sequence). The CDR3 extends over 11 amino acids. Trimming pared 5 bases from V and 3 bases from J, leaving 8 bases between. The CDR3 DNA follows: TGCAGTGCTCTCCACTACTACGAGCAGTACTTC. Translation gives CSALHYYEQYF.

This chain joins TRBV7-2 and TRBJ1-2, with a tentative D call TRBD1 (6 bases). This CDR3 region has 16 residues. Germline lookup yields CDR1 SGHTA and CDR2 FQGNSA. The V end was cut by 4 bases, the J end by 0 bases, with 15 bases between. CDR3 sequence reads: CASSSPATGTNYGYTF. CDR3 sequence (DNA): TGTGCCAGCAGCTCCCCGGCTACAGGGACTAACTATGGCTACACCTTC.

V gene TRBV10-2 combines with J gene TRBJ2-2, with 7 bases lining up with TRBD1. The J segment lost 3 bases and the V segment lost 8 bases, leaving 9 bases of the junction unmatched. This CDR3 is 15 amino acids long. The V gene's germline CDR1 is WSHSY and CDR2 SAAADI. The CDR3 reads CASLNRGAYTGELFF. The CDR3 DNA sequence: TGCGCCAGCCTCAACAGGGGCGCGTACACCGGGGAGCTGTTTTTT.

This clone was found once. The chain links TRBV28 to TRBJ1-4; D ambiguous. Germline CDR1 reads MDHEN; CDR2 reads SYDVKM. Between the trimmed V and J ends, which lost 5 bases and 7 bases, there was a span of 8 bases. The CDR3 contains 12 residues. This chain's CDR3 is CASSGPFEKLFF. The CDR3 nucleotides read TGTGCCAGCAGTGGCCCTTTTGAAAAACTGTTTTTT.

CDR3 bases: TGTGCCAGCAGCTCCAGACTAGCGGGAGGGAGGCCCTACAATGAGCAGTTCTTC. This codes for CASSSRLAGGRPYNEQFF. This chain links TRBV7-9 with TRBJ2-1; 14 bases match TRBD2. V lost 4 bases to trimming and J lost 2 bases; unmatched junction nucleotides: 7. CDR3 length: 18 amino acids. Germline-derived CDR1 and CDR2 are SEHNR and FQNEAQ (reference sequence).

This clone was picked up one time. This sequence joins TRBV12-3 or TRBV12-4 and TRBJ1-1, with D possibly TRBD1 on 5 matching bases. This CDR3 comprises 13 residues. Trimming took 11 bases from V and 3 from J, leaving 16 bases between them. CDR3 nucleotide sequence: TGTGCCTCTCGCGACCAGGGCGACACTGAAGCTTTCTTT. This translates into CASRDQGDTEAFF.

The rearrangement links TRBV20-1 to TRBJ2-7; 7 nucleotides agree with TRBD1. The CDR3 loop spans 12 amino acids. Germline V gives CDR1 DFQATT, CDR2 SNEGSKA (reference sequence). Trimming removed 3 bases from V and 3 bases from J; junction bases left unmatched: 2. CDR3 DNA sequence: TGCAGTGCTAGTGACAGGGACTACGAGCAGTACTTC. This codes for CSASDRDYEQYF.

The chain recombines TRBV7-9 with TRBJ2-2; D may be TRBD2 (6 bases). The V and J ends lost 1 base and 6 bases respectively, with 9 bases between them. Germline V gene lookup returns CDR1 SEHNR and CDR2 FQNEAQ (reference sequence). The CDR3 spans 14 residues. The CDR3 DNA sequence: TGTGCCAGCAGCTTAGGACTAGTGTCCGGGGAGCTGTTTTTT. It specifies CASSLGLVSGELFF.

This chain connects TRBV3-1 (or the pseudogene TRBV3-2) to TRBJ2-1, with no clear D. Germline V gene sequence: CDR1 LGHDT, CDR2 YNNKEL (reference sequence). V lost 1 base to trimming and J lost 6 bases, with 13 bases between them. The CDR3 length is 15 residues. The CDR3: CASSQAQLLINEQFF. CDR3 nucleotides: TGTGCCAGCAGCCAAGCACAGTTACTTATCAATGAGCAGTTCTTC.

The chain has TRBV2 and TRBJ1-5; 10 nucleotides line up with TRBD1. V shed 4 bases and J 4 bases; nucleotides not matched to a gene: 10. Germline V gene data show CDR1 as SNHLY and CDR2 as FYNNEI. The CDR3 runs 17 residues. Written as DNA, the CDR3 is TGTGCCAGCAGTGGCTTCGGGACGGACAGGGGGAATCAGCCCCAGCATTTT. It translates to CASSGFGTDRGNQPQHF.

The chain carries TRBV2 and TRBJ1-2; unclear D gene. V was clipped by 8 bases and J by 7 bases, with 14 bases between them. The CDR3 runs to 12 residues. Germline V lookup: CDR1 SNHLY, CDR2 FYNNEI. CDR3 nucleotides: TGTGCCAGCGTCCGGTCCTCTGGTGGCTACACCTTC. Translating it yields CASVRSSGGYTF.

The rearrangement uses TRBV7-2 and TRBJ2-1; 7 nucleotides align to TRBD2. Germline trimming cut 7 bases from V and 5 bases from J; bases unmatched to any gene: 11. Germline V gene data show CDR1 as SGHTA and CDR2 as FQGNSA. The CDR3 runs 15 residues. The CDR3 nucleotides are TGTGCCAGCACCTTCTCCGGGACTACTGACAATGAGCAGTTCTTC. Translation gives CASTFSGTTDNEQFF.

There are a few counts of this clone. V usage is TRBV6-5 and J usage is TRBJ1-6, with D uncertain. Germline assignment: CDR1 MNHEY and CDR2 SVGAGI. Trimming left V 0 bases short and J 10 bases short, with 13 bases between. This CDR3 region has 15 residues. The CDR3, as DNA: TGTGCCAGCAGTTACTCGAGACTCTCACCATCACCCCTCCACTTT. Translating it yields CASSYSRLSPSPLHF.

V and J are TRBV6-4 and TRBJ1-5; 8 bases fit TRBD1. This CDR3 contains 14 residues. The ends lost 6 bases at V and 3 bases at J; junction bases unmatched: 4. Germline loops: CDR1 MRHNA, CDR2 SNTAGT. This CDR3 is CASRDRENNQPQHF. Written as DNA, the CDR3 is TGTGCCAGCAGGGACAGGGAGAACAATCAGCCCCAGCATTTT.

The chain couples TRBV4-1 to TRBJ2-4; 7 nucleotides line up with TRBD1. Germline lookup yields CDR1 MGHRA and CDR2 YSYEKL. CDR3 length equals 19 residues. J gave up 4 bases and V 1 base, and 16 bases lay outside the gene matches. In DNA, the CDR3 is TGCGCCAGCAGCCAAGCCGTAATAGGGATAGGGGGCGGAAAAAACATTCAGTACTTC. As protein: CASSQAVIGIGGGKNIQYF.

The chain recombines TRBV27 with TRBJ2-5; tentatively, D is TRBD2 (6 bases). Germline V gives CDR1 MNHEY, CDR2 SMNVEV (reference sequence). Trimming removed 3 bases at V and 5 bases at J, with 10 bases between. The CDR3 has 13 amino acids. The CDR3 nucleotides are TGTGCCAGCAGTTTGGGACTGTGGGAGACCCAGTACTTC. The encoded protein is CASSLGLWETQYF.

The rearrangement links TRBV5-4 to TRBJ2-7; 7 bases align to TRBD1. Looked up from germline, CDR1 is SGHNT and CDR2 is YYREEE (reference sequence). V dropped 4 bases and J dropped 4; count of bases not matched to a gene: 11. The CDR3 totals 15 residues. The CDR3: CASSRAQGKEYEQYF. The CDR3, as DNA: TGTGCCAGCAGCCGGGCACAGGGGAAGGAGTACGAGCAGTACTTC.

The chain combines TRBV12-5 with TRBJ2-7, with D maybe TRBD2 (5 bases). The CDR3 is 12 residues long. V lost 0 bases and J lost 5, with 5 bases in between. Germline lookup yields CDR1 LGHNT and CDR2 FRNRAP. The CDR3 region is CASGLVLDEQYF. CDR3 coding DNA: TGTGCTAGTGGTTTGGTACTAGACGAGCAGTACTTC.